These T cell receptor beta chains were read from a single sample in a study of blood T cell repertoires in COVID-19. Clones were sequenced by immunoSEQ multiplex PCR, and TCRdb holds only the in-frame ones, with some missing. Seen here are over 100,000 clones, about nine tenths observed once, and the top ten hold around 4.7%. Sequencing was performed on peripheral blood. Receptor source: a man between 35 and 55 years old with acute or convalescent COVID-19. The CDR3 runs from the conserved cysteine through the conserved F or W. D genes are given only for firm matches. Only part of the rows carry a size: once, few, many, or a class if the clone is expanded.

J	V	size	D	DNA	CDR3
TRBJ2-7	TRBV18	.	TRBD1	TGTGCCAGCTCTCCCTCCGGGACAGGGCTCGGGGAGCAGTACTTC	CASSPSGTGLGEQYF
TRBJ1-1	TRBV7-3	few	TRBD1	TGTGCCAGCAGCTCCTACAGGGGCACTGAAGCTTTCTTT	CASSSYRGTEAFF
TRBJ2-2	TRBV5-1	.	TRBD2	TGCGCCAGCAGCGGGGGACTAGCGGGGACCGGGGAGCTGTTTTTT	CASSGGLAGTGELFF
TRBJ1-6	TRBV30	.	.	TGTGCCTGGAGTGCAGGGGTGTCACCCCTCCACTTT	CAWSAGVSPLHF
TRBJ2-1	TRBV6-6	.	.	TGTGCCAGCTCCCTGGCCGTGGAGAATGAGCAGTTCTTC	CASSLAVENEQFF
TRBJ1-5	TRBV5-1	.	TRBD1	TGCGCCAGCAGCCTCGGGACAGAAGCGAATCAGCCCCAGCATTTT	CASSLGTEANQPQHF
TRBJ2-5	TRBV11-3	.	.	TGTGCCAGCAGCTTAGATAATTCGGAGACCCAGTACTTC	CASSLDNSETQYF
TRBJ1-1	TRBV6-4	.	.	TGTGCCAGCAGTGGAGGGAAAGGCACTGAAGCTTTCTTT	CASSGGKGTEAFF
TRBJ1-1	TRBV6-5	once	.	TGTGCCAGCAGTACGGGGGGAAGAGGGAACACTGAAGCTTTCTTT	CASSTGGRGNTEAFF
TRBJ2-7	TRBV19	.	TRBD1	TGTGCCAGTAGTATCGGGACAGGGGTTTATCGGCAGTACTTC	CASSIGTGVYRQYF
TRBJ2-1	TRBV27	once	TRBD2	TGTGCCAGCAGTTTTCTAGCGGACAATGAGCAGTTCTTC	CASSFLADNEQFF
TRBJ1-1	TRBV4-1	.	.	TGCGCCAGCAGCCAAGTGGGGAGTCGGGACAAGGCTTTCTTT	CASSQVGSRDKAFF
TRBJ2-5	TRBV11-2	.	.	TGTGCCAGCAGCTTAGTCTCTACGACTTGGACCCAGTACTTC	CASSLVSTTWTQYF
TRBJ1-1	TRBV6-6	few	TRBD1	TGTGCCAGCACCCCCGGGACAGAGGCCTTCTTT	CASTPGTEAFF
TRBJ2-1	TRBV6-4	.	TRBD1	TGTGCCAGCAGACCCACGACAGGGGAGTCCTACAATGAGCAGTTCTTC	CASRPTTGESYNEQFF
TRBJ2-7	TRBV7-6	.	.	TGTGCCAGCAGCTTAAAACAGGGAGTGGGCGAGCAGTACTTC	CASSLKQGVGEQYF
TRBJ1-6	TRBV19	once	TRBD1	TGTGCCAGTAGCCGCCCGGGACAGCGTTCACCCCTCCACTTT	CASSRPGQRSPLHF
TRBJ1-1	TRBV18	.	.	TGTGCCAGCTCACCGGGGGAGGGATCGGCTTTCTTT	CASSPGEGSAFF
TRBJ1-2	TRBV11-2	.	TRBD1	TGTGCCAGCAGCTTAGCCGGACAGGGGTTGAATGGCTACACCTTC	CASSLAGQGLNGYTF
TRBJ2-5	TRBV24-1	.	TRBD1	TGTGCCACCAGTGACTCTGGACAGGGGTTTTGGGAGACCCAGTACTTC	CATSDSGQGFWETQYF
TRBJ2-5	TRBV20-1	.	.	TGCAGTGCTAGAGATATGGAGACCCAGTACTTC	CSARDMETQYF
TRBJ2-7	TRBV5-1	.	TRBD1	TGCGCCAGCAGCTTGGGGGGGACAGGGTCCTACGAGCAGTACTTC	CASSLGGTGSYEQYF
TRBJ2-2	TRBV24-1	once	TRBD2	TGTGCCACCAGTGATTTGCCGTTGGTAGCGGGGGGTCCGGCCGGGGAGCTGTTTTTT	CATSDLPLVAGGPAGELFF
TRBJ1-2	TRBV30	.	TRBD1	TGTGCCTGGAGTGGACCAGCCGGGACAGGGAACATTTGGGGATATGGCTACACCTTC	CAWSGPAGTGNIWGYGYTF
TRBJ1-1	TRBV19	.	.	TGTGCCAGTAGTGCGGGTCGAGGCACTGAAGCTTTCTTT	CASSAGRGTEAFF
TRBJ2-5	TRBV10-1	.	TRBD1	TGCGCCAGCAGTGAGAAAACAGGGGGTTGGCAAGAGACCCAGTACTTC	CASSEKTGGWQETQYF
TRBJ1-5	TRBV28	.	TRBD1	TGTGCCAGCAGTCCAACGGGACAGGGCGGCAATCAGCCCCAGCATTTT	CASSPTGQGGNQPQHF
TRBJ1-2	TRBV2	few	TRBD1	TGTGCCAGCGGATACAGGGGGTTGAACTATGGCTACACCTTC	CASGYRGLNYGYTF
TRBJ2-3	TRBV9	.	.	TGTGCCAGCACCACCGAGGGACTTTCTCTCGCAGATACGCAGTATTTT	CASTTEGLSLADTQYF
TRBJ2-2	TRBV11-2	.	TRBD1	TGTGCCAGCAGCTTAGAAGGGGGGACAGGGCACACCGGGGAGCTGTTTTTT	CASSLEGGTGHTGELFF
TRBJ1-2	TRBV7-2	once	.	TGTGCCAGCAGCTTACAGGGTAACTATGGCTACACCTTC	CASSLQGNYGYTF
TRBJ2-7	TRBV6-1	.	TRBD1	TGTGCCAGCAGTGAAGACAGGGGCAGATCCCACGAGCAGTACTTC	CASSEDRGRSHEQYF
TRBJ2-7	TRBV19	.	TRBD2	TGTGCCAGTAGTATAAAAATAGCGGGGGCCTACGAGCAGTACTTC	CASSIKIAGAYEQYF
TRBJ1-3	TRBV18	.	.	TGTGCCAGCTCACCACAAAATCGTTACTTCTCTGGAAACACCATATATTTT	CASSPQNRYFSGNTIYF
TRBJ2-3	TRBV9	.	TRBD1	TGTGCCAGCAGCGGTCGGGACAGAATTACAGATACGCAGTATTTT	CASSGRDRITDTQYF
TRBJ2-4	TRBV10-2	.	.	TGCGCCAGCGCCAAAACGGGGGTTTACATTCAGTACTTC	CASAKTGVYIQYF
TRBJ2-2	TRBV7-9	.	TRBD1	TGTGCCAGCCAGGGGGTGAACACCGGGGAGCTGTTTTTT	CASQGVNTGELFF
TRBJ2-1	TRBV7-9	.	TRBD2	TGTGCCAGCACAGAAAGCGGGGGCTCCTACAATGAGCAGTTCTTC	CASTESGGSYNEQFF
TRBJ2-5	TRBV9	few	.	TGTGCCAGCAGCGTAGCTCTAGATACTAGATCTGAGGAGACCCAGTACTTC	CASSVALDTRSEETQYF
TRBJ1-5	TRBV2	.	TRBD1	TGTGCCAGCAGTGTCGACAGGGGCTATTATAGCAATCAGCCCCAGCATTTT	CASSVDRGYYSNQPQHF
TRBJ2-5	TRBV7-2	.	.	TGTGCCAGCAGCTTAGTGGGCAGGGAGACCCAGTACTTC	CASSLVGRETQYF
TRBJ2-2	TRBV11-1	.	.	TGTGCCAGCAGCTTAGAATCAGGGGCGAACACCGGGGAGCTGTTTTTT	CASSLESGANTGELFF
TRBJ2-1	TRBV3-1/TRBV3-2	.	TRBD2	TGTGCCAGCAGCCAAGTCACATGGGCGGGAGGGAAGAATGAGCAGTTCTTC	CASSQVTWAGGKNEQFF
TRBJ1-2	TRBV29-1	.	.	TGCAGCGTTCGAGGAACAGGGTACTATGGCTACACCTTC	CSVRGTGYYGYTF
TRBJ1-2	TRBV5-8	.	.	TGTGCCAGCAGCCCCCGGTATGGCTACACCTTC	CASSPRYGYTF
TRBJ2-3	TRBV6-5	.	.	TGTGCCAGCAGTTCAAAAGATACGCAGTATTTT	CASSSKDTQYF
TRBJ1-2	TRBV3-1/TRBV3-2	.	.	TGTGCCAGCAGCCAGTACGCGCCTCAGGGATATGGCTACACCTTC	CASSQYAPQGYGYTF
TRBJ2-2	TRBV5-1	.	TRBD2	TGCGCCAGCGGACTAGCGGGGGGGATTACCGGGGAGCTGTTTTTT	CASGLAGGITGELFF
TRBJ2-5	TRBV3-1/TRBV3-2	.	.	TGTGCCAGCAGCCAAGATATCAGCAGGGGGACCCAGTACTTC	CASSQDISRGTQYF
TRBJ2-1	TRBV2	.	TRBD2	TGTGCCAGCAGCTGGAAGCGGGGGTACAATGAGCAGTTCTTC	CASSWKRGYNEQFF
TRBJ2-6	TRBV2	.	TRBD1	TGTGCCAGCAGGCAGACAGGGGGCATCGGGGCCAACGTCCTGACTTTC	CASRQTGGIGANVLTF
TRBJ1-2	TRBV10-3	once	.	TGTGCCATCAGTGGAGGGGGAGGCTACACCTTC	CAISGGGGYTF
TRBJ1-5	TRBV18	.	TRBD1	TGTGCCAGCTCACCATCTACAGGGGGCTTAATGGGTCAGCCCCAGCATTTT	CASSPSTGGLMGQPQHF
TRBJ2-3	TRBV18	.	TRBD1	TGTGCCAGCGCAGACGGGACAGGGTACACAGATACGCAGTATTTT	CASADGTGYTDTQYF
TRBJ1-5	TRBV3-1/TRBV3-2	.	.	TGTGCCAGCAGCCAAGAAAGAGGTCAGCCCCAGCATTTT	CASSQERGQPQHF